Described below is a single T cell receptor (beta chain) sequence and its context. V was trimmed by 4 bases and J by 4 bases, leaving 17 bases between them. This CDR3 is 15 amino acids long. CDR1 is SGHRS and CDR2 is YFSETQ in the germline V gene. The data originate from a study of T cell changes during pregnancy in multiple sclerosis. Assay used: immunoSEQ multiplex PCR; TCRdb lists only in-frame clones, some missing. The sample includes just under 100,000 clones, 93% of them seen just once. The sequences come from peripheral blood, collected after pregnancy. This rearrangement joins TRBV5-1 to TRBJ2-5; D might be TRBD2 (6 bases). The TCR comes from a female donor with multiple sclerosis, enrolled in a pregnancy study. The CDR3: CASSLSPGGVETQYF. The CDR3 coding sequence is TGCGCCAGCAGCCTCTCACCAGGAGGGGTAGAGACCCAGTACTTC.